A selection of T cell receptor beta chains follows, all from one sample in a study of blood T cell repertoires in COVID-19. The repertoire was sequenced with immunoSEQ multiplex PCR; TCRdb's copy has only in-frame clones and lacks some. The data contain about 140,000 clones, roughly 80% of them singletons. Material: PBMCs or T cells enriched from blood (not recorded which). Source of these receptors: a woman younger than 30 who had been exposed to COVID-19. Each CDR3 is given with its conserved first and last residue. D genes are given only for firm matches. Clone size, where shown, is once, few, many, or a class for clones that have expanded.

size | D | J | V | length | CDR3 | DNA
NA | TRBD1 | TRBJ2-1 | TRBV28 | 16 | CASSTTTGGSYNEQFF | TGTGCCAGCAGTACGACCACAGGGGGCTCCTACAATGAGCAGTTCTTC
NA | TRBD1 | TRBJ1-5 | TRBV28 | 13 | CARRTGEGQPQHF | TGTGCCAGGAGGACAGGGGAAGGTCAGCCCCAGCATTTT
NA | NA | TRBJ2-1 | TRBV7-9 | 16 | CASSSRERSSYNEQFF | TGTGCCAGCAGCTCTCGAGAGAGAAGCTCCTACAATGAGCAGTTCTTC
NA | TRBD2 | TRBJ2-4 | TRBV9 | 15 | CASSVGGGSKNIQYF | TGTGCCAGCAGCGTAGGGGGCGGGAGCAAAAACATTCAGTACTTC
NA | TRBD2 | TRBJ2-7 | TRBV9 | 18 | CASSVDSSGSPYSYEQYF | TGTGCCAGCAGCGTAGATTCTAGCGGGAGCCCATACTCCTACGAGCAGTACTTC
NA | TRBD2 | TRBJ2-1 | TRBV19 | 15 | CASSIAGGSYNEQFF | TGTGCCAGTAGTATAGCGGGGGGCTCCTACAATGAGCAGTTCTTC
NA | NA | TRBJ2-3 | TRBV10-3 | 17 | CAISESRHRGDTDTQYF | TGTGCCATCAGTGAGTCAAGGCACCGTGGAGACACAGATACGCAGTATTTT
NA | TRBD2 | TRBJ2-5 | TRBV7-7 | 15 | CASSQEGTSGETQYF | TGTGCCAGCAGCCAAGAGGGGACTAGCGGAGAGACCCAGTACTTC
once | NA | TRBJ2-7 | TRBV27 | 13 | CASSFGRNYEQYF | TGTGCCAGCAGTTTTGGCAGGAACTACGAGCAGTACTTC
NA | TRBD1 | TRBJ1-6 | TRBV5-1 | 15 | CASSLGQGVDSPLHF | TGCGCCAGCAGCTTGGGACAGGGGGTAGATTCACCCCTCCACTTT
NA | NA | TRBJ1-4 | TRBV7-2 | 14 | CASSPPPTNEKLFF | TGTGCCAGCAGCCCTCCCCCCACAAATGAAAAACTGTTTTTT
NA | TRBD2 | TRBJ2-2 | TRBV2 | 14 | CASRGLANTGELFF | TGTGCCAGCAGGGGACTAGCGAACACCGGGGAGCTGTTTTTT
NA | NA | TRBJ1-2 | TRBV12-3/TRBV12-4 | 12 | CASSDTNYGYTF | TGTGCCAGCAGTGACACTAACTATGGCTACACCTTC
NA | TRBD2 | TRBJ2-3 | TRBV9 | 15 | CASSVLGLAGDTQYF | TGTGCCAGCAGCGTATTGGGACTAGCCGGAGATACGCAGTATTTT
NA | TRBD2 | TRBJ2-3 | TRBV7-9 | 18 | CASSLGLFSGRAADTQYF | TGTGCCAGCAGCTTGGGCCTTTTTAGCGGGAGGGCGGCAGATACGCAGTATTTT
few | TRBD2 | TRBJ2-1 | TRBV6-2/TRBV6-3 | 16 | CASSSTTSGRVHGQFF | TGTGCCAGCAGTTCAACGACTAGCGGGAGGGTCCATGGGCAGTTCTTC
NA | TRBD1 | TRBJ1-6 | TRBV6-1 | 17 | CASSATGASSYNSPLHF | TGTGCCAGCAGTGCGACAGGGGCGAGCTCCTATAATTCACCCCTCCACTTT
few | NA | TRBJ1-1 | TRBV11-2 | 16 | CASSLGAGLGFTEAFF | TGTGCCAGCAGCTTAGGAGCAGGGCTTGGCTTCACTGAAGCTTTCTTT
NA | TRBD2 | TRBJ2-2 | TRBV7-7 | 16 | CASSHIAGGGTGELFF | TGTGCCAGCAGCCATATAGCGGGAGGAGGTACCGGGGAGCTGTTTTTT
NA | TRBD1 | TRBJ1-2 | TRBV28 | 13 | CASRPGTAYGYTF | TGTGCCAGCAGACCTGGGACAGCTTATGGCTACACCTTC
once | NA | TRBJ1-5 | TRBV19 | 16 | CASSIGGRYSNQPQHF | TGTGCCAGTAGTATAGGGGGCCGTTATAGCAATCAGCCCCAGCATTTT
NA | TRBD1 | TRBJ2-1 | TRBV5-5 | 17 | CASSQPGQGANIHEQFF | TGTGCCAGCAGCCAACCGGGACAGGGGGCGAATATCCATGAGCAGTTCTTC
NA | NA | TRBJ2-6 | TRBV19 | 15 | CASSMRGSGANVLTF | TGTGCCAGTAGTATGAGGGGGTCTGGGGCCAACGTCCTGACTTTC
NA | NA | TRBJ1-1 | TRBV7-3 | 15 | CASSLTGGINTEAFF | TGTGCCAGCAGCTTAACGGGGGGGATAAACACTGAAGCTTTCTTT
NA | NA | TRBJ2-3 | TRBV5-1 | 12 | CASSRAGGTQYF | TGCGCCAGCAGCCGGGCAGGAGGTACGCAGTATTTT
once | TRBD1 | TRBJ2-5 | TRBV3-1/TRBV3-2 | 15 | CASSQGDRGAKTQYF | TGTGCCAGCAGCCAAGGGGACAGGGGTGCAAAGACCCAGTACTTC
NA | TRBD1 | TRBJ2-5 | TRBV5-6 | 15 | CASSSNHRGVETQYF | TGTGCCAGCAGCTCCAATCACAGGGGGGTAGAGACCCAGTACTTC
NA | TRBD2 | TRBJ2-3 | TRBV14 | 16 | CASSQDGGRIPDTQYF | TGTGCCAGCAGCCAAGATGGCGGGAGGATCCCAGATACGCAGTATTTT
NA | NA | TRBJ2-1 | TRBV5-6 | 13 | CASSWGLANEQFF | TGTGCCAGCAGCTGGGGACTTGCCAATGAGCAGTTCTTC